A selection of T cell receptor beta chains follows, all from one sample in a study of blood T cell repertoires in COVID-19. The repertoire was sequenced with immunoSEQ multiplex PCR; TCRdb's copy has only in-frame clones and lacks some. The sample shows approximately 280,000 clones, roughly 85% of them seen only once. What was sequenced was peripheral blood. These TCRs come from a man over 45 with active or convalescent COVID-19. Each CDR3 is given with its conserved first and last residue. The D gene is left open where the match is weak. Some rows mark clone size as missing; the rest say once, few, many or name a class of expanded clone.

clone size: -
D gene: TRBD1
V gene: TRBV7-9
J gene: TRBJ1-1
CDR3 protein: CASSLGLTGGSEAFF
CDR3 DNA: TGTGCCAGCAGCTTGGGACTGACAGGGGGCTCTGAAGCTTTCTTT

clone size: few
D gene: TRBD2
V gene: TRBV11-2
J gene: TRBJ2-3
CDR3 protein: CASSSGGAGAPDTQYF
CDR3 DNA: TGTGCCAGCAGCTCCGGTGGTGCGGGAGCCCCAGATACGCAGTATTTT

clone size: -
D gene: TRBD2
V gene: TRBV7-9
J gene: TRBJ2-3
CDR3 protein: CAGEREDADTQYF
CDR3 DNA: TGTGCCGGAGAGCGGGAGGACGCAGATACGCAGTATTTT

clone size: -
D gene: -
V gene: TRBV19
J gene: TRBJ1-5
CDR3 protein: CASSIGAFVNQPQHF
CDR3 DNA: TGTGCCAGTAGTATTGGGGCGTTTGTCAATCAGCCCCAGCATTTT

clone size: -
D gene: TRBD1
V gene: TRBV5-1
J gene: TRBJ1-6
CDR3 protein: CASSWTGRNSPLHF
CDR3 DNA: TGCGCCAGCAGCTGGACAGGGCGAAATTCACCCCTCCACTTT

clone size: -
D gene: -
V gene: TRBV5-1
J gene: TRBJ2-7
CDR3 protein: CATTMDFPGSDEQYF
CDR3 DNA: TGCGCCACCACAATGGATTTTCCAGGGTCCGACGAGCAGTACTTC

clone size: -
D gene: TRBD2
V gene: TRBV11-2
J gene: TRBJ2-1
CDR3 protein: CASSSIHLAGGSYNEQFF
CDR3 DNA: TGTGCCAGCAGCTCAATCCACCTAGCGGGAGGCTCCTACAATGAGCAGTTCTTC

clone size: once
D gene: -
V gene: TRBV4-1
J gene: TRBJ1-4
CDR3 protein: CASSLAGTWGKLFF
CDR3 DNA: TGCGCCAGCAGCCTTGCAGGGACTTGGGGAAAACTGTTTTTT

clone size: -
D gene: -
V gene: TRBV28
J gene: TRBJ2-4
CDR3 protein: CASSFTRTSAKNIQYF
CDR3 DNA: TGTGCCAGCAGCTTCACGCGGACTTCAGCCAAAAACATTCAGTACTTC

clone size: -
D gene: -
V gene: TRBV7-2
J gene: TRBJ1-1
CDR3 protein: CASSSGRGNTEAFF
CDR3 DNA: TGTGCCAGCAGCTCCGGAAGGGGGAACACTGAAGCTTTCTTT

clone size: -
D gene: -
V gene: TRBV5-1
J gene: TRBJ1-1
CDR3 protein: CASSLVGRTNTEAFF
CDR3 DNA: TGCGCCAGCAGCTTGGTTGGCCGAACGAACACTGAAGCTTTCTTT

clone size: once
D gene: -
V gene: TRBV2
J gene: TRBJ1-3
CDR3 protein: CASLQGTGNTIYF
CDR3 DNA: TGTGCCAGTTTACAGGGTACTGGAAACACCATATATTTT

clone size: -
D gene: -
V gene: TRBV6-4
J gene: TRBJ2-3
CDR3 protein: CASPLYPAGTLLRNTDTQYF
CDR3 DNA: TGTGCCAGCCCCCTTTATCCGGCGGGAACTCTATTGAGGAACACAGATACGCAGTATTTT

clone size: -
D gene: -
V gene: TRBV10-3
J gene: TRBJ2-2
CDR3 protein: CAISSDRDTGELFF
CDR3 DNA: TGTGCCATCTCTTCGGACAGAGACACCGGGGAGCTGTTTTTT

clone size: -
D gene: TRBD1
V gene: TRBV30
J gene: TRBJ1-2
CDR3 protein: CAWSARDRGYGYTF
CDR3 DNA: TGTGCCTGGAGTGCCCGGGACAGAGGCTATGGCTACACCTTC

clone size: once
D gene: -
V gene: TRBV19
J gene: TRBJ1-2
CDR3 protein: CASSILLGGYTF
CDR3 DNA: TGTGCCAGTAGTATACTTCTCGGGGGCTACACCTTC

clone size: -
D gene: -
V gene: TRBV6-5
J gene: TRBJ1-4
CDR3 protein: CASSRGEGDYEKLFF
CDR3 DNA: TGTGCCAGCAGCCGGGGGGAGGGCGATTATGAAAAACTGTTTTTT

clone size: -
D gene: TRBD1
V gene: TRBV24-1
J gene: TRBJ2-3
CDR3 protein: CATSEGQGWTDTQYF
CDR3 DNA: TGTGCCACCAGTGAGGGACAGGGGTGGACAGATACGCAGTATTTT

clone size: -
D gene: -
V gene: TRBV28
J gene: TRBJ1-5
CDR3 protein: CASLGAWTVPAPQHF
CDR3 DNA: TGTGCCAGCTTAGGGGCTTGGACAGTACCAGCGCCCCAGCATTTT

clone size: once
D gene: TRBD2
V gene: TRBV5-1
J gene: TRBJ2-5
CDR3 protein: CASSSTSGIQETQYF
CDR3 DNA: TGCGCCAGCAGCTCGACTAGCGGGATTCAAGAGACCCAGTACTTC

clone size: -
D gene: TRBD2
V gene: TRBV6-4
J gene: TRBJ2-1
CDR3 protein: CATRTSGSSYNEQFF
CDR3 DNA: TGTGCCACCCGGACTAGCGGAAGCTCCTACAATGAGCAGTTCTTC

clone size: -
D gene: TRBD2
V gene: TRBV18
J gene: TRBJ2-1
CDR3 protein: CASRSGRSDNEQFF
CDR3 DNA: TGTGCCAGTCGTAGCGGGAGGTCCGACAATGAGCAGTTCTTC

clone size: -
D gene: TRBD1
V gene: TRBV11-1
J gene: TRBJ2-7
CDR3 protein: CASSLSGTGSYEQYF
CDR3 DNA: TGTGCCAGCAGCTTATCGGGGACAGGGAGCTACGAGCAGTACTTC

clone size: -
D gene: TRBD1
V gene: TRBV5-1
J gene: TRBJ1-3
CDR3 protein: CASKERTGASGNTIYF
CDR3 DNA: TGCGCCAGCAAGGAAAGGACAGGGGCTTCTGGAAACACCATATATTTT

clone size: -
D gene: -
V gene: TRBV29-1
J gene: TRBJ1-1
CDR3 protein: CSVRGQMNTEAFF
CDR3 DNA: TGCAGCGTTAGAGGACAAATGAACACTGAAGCTTTCTTT

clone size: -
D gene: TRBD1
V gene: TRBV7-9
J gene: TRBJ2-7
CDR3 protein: CASIFGGTGPYEQYF
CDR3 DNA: TGTGCCAGCATCTTTGGTGGGACAGGGCCCTACGAGCAGTACTTC

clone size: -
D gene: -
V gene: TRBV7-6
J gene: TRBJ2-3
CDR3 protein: CASSPARGDWRGDTQYF
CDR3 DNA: TGTGCCAGCAGCCCCGCCAGGGGGGATTGGCGAGGAGATACGCAGTATTTT

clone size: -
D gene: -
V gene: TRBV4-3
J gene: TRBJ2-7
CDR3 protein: CASSQLGDHEQYF
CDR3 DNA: TGCGCCAGCAGCCAACTAGGCGACCACGAGCAGTACTTC

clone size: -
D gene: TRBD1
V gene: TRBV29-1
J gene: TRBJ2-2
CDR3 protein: CSVRSGTGNTGELFF
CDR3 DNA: TGCAGCGTTAGGTCGGGGACAGGGAACACCGGGGAGCTGTTTTTT

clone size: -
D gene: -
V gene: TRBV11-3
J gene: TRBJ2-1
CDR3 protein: CASSSDTYNEQFF
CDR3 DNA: TGTGCCAGCAGCTCCGACACCTACAATGAGCAGTTCTTC

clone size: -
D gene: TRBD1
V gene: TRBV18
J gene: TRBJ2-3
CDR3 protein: CASSPTGGGGDTQYF
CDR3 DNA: TGTGCCAGCTCACCTACAGGGGGCGGCGGAGATACGCAGTATTTT

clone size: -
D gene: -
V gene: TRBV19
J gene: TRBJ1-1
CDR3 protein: CASSIDRASRTTEAFF
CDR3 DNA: TGTGCCAGTAGTATAGATCGTGCTAGCAGGACCACTGAAGCTTTCTTT

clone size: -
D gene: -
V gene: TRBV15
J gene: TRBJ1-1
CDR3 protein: CATSRTANTEAFF
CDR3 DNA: TGTGCCACCAGCAGAACAGCAAACACTGAAGCTTTCTTT

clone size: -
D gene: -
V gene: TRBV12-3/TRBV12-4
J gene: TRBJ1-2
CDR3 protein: CASTQALNGGYTF
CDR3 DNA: TGTGCCAGCACCCAAGCCTTAAACGGGGGCTACACCTTC

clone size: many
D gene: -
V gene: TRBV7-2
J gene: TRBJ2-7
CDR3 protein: CASSLFREQYF
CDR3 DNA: TGTGCCAGCAGCTTATTCCGCGAGCAGTACTTC

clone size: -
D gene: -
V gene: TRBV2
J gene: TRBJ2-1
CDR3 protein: CASSERASDHPKGYNEQFF
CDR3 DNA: TGTGCCAGCAGTGAAAGGGCTAGCGATCACCCCAAGGGCTACAATGAGCAGTTCTTC

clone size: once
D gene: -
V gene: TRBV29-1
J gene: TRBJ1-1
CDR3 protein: CSVGVTGTEAFF
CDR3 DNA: TGCAGCGTTGGAGTTACAGGGACTGAAGCTTTCTTT

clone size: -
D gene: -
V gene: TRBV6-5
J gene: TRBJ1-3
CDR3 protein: CASSRDGNTIYF
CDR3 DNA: TGTGCCTCGTCGCGGGATGGAAACACCATATATTTT

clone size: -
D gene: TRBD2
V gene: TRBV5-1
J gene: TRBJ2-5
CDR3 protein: CASSPGTSRETQYF
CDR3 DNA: TGCGCCAGCAGCCCCGGGACTAGCAGGGAGACCCAGTACTTC

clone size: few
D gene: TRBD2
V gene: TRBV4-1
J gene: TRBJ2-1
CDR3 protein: CASSQDRTSGMALAQFF
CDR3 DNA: TGCGCCAGCAGCCAAGACCGGACTAGCGGGATGGCATTAGCGCAGTTCTTC

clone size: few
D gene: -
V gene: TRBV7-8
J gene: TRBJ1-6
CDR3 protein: CASSLAAAASSYNSPLHF
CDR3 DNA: TGTGCCAGCAGCTTAGCCGCGGCGGCGAGCTCCTATAATTCACCCCTCCACTTT

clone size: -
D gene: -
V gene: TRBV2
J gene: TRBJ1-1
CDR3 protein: CASSQGGLQGNTEAFF
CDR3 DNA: TGTGCCAGCAGTCAAGGGGGATTACAGGGGAACACTGAAGCTTTCTTT

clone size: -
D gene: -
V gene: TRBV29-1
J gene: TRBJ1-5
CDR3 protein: CSVVSGLGPQHF
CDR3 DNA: TGCAGCGTTGTGTCGGGATTAGGGCCCCAGCATTTT

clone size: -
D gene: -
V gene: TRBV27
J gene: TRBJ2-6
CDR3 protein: CASSSLARSGANVLTF
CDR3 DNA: TGTGCCAGCAGTTCGCTCGCTAGGTCTGGGGCCAACGTCCTGACTTTC

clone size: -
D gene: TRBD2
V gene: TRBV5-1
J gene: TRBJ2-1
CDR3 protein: CASSWMAGDVNEQFF
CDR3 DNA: TGCGCCAGCAGCTGGATGGCGGGAGATGTTAATGAGCAGTTCTTC

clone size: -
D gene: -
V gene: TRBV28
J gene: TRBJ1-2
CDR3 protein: CASRGDLANGYTF
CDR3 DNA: TGTGCCAGCAGGGGCGATCTGGCTAATGGCTACACCTTC

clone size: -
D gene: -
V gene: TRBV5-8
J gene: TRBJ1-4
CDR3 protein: CASSLRGTNEKLFF
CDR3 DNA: TGTGCCAGCAGCTTAAGGGGGACTAATGAAAAACTGTTTTTT

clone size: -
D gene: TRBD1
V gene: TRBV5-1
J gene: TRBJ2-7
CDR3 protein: CASSLKVTGASYEQYF
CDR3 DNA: TGCGCCAGCAGCTTGAAAGTAACAGGGGCCTCCTACGAGCAGTACTTC

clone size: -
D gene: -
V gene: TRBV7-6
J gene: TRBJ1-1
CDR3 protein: CASSLVGANTEAFF
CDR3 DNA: TGTGCCAGCAGCTTAGTGGGGGCGAACACTGAAGCTTTCTTT